This T cell receptor beta chain was found in a study of blood T cells in healthy people across ages. Study observations and caveats: Strong correlation was found linking TCR beta diversity to naive T cell percentage.

Alongside a J-beta primer mix, a sample-barcoded 5' primer served in a second PCR lasting 7 to 11 cycles. TCRdb reprocessed the 5' RACE reads via MiXCR and lists one record per CDR3 protein. The sample has 650,000 or so distinct CDR3 sequences, about 50% seen once. The CDR3 is made up of 13 amino acids. The V segment lost 7 bases and the J segment 1 base; nucleotides outside the gene matches: 4. CDR1 and CDR2 from the germline V gene are DFQATT and SNEGSKA (reference sequence). In regard to this clonotype: Its antigen remains unidentified. This may be a read error: a much more frequent sequence differs by one nucleotide.

The sample was blood. The V and J genes are TRBV20-1 and TRBJ2-5; TRBD1 aligns across 9 bases. This receptor was obtained from a woman aged 80 or over in good health. The CDR3 DNA is TGCAGTGTTTCGACAGGGGGCCAAGAGACCCAGTACTTC. Translating gives CSVSTGGQETQYF.